The TCR beta chain under discussion was sequenced for a study of blood T cell repertoires in COVID-19. Study-level information: Sites in the United States, Italy and Spain provided acute and convalescent COVID-19 samples. T cells, B-cell-depleted T cells, or PBMCs provided the cDNA or gDNA that served as material.

Here immunoSEQ multiplex PCR was the method, and the copy in TCRdb shows in-frame clones only, minus some. The table lists roughly 79,000 clones, roughly 84% of them singletons. Trimming removed 2 bases from V and 4 bases from J, with 6 bases in between. This CDR3 is built from 13 residues. CDR1 and CDR2 (germline): MNHEY, SMNVEV (reference sequence). The V and J genes are TRBV27 and TRBJ1-5; D gene uncertain. The sequencing sample was made of peripheral blood. The TCR comes from a man in his fifties with acute or convalescent COVID-19. The CDR3, as DNA: TGTGCCAGCAGTTTAGGTAGTAATCAGCCCCAGCATTTT. It yields the protein CASSLGSNQPQHF.